Given below is one TCR beta chain in context. Its antigen is unknown. There are no base qualities to consult, and no much larger clone falls within one base. The CDR3 holds 15 amino acids from the cysteine to the phenylalanine. Left in the record is the CDR3 DNA by itself, 45 bases read in frame from the first base. V is shortened by 0 bases, J by 0 bases, and the region joining them spans 7 bases. CDR1 and CDR2 (LGHNA, YNFKEQ) derive from the germline V gene. High-throughput TCRbeta CDR3 sequencing of frozen genomic DNA was performed by immunoSEQ, including PCR amplification, mapping, bias correction and internal controls. On the authors' methods: Only productive rearrangements were retained, and each unique TCRbeta sequence was defined by its CDR3 nucleotide sequence together with its V and J gene. A sequence counted as donor-reactive only if the sequence showed at least 5-fold expansion in CFSE-low cells compared with unstimulated pre-transplant cells and had a frequency of at least 0.01%. Minimum frequency thresholds were set for each subject on the basis of the unstimulated sample with the lowest template count, so that a detection power of at least 90% was ensured. Jensen-Shannon divergence between the top 1000 TCRbeta sequences post- versus pre-transplant served as the measure of repertoire turnover. Two-sided Fisher's exact tests were used to test for changes in how often donor-reactive sequences were detected. TCRdb obtained this table from immuneACCESS and retained in-frame rearrangements with V and J assigned. These tables miss some clones; where compared with another copy, unresolved V genes account for less than half of the shortfall, and the remainder is unexplained. V and J calls and clone size are those listed in that table; D and trimming were worked out from the DNA. The sample table holds about 99,000 clones, of which approximately 79% were seen once. The biggest ten clones account for about 3% of the sample.

The sample belongs to a study of T cell clones after liver transplantation (dated by TCRdb to 2018 to 2020). Broadly, across the study: The samples were obtained from ITN030ST, a randomized trial that attempted immunosuppression withdrawal within 2 years after liver transplantation. Donor-reactive T cell clones were identified using TCRbeta sequencing after a pre-transplant mixed lymphocyte reaction and were then followed in post-transplant blood. Third party-reactive TCRbeta sequences were also identified from pre-transplant MLRs to serve as an antigen-independent comparator for donor-reactive sequences. Of the eight recipients, three were HCV-positive, while the remaining recipients had been transplanted for non-autoimmune, non-viral indications. No induction therapy was given to the subjects, and standard immunosuppression was administered until randomization at 12-24 months post-transplant. To count as tolerant, a recipient had to stay completely off immunosuppression for at least one year without liver enzymes climbing beyond twice the upper limit of normal. Blood samples were collected pre-transplant, pre-randomization before withdrawal, and post-randomization after either complete withdrawal or failed withdrawal. The study cohort included 8 liver transplant recipients, of whom 3 were classified as tolerant and 5 as non-tolerant.

What the study reported, not specific to this receptor: Low numbers of available donor cells limited the measurable donor-reactive repertoire in two subjects. After accounting for repertoire turnover, donor-reactive detection was significantly reduced in 7 of 8 subjects for CD4 and 8 of 8 for CD8. Donor-reactive sequences decreased more than third party-reactive sequences, which suggests partial antigen-specific deletion that was not related to withdrawal success. Since no allograft tissue specimens were available, donor-reactive T cells may have migrated into the graft instead of being deleted. In 5 of 8 subjects, circulating donor-reactive CD4 TCRbeta sequences decreased significantly after transplant, regardless of tolerance or HCV status. The conclusions were preliminary, being limited by small, heterogeneous patient numbers and by non-standardized post-transplant time points.

Unstimulated PBMCs, after thawing, were stained for CD3, CD4 and CD8 and then FACS-sorted into CD3+CD4+ and CD3+CD8+ populations. Randomization to immunosuppression withdrawal applied to every one of the 8 studied subjects. Genomic DNA was isolated with the Qiagen DNeasy Blood and Tissue Kit. The sequence links TRBV4-2 to TRBJ2-3, and perhaps TRBD2 as D gene, on 6 matching bases. The clonotype was recovered from a human patient who received a liver transplant. Following transplantation, T cells from the graft donor may be among those present. The sample was CD4+ T cells from blood, taken around 50 months after liver transplant. Here is the DNA: TGTGCCAGCAGCCAAGAGGGGACTAGCACAGATACGCAGTATTTT. This yields the protein CASSQEGTSTDTQYF.